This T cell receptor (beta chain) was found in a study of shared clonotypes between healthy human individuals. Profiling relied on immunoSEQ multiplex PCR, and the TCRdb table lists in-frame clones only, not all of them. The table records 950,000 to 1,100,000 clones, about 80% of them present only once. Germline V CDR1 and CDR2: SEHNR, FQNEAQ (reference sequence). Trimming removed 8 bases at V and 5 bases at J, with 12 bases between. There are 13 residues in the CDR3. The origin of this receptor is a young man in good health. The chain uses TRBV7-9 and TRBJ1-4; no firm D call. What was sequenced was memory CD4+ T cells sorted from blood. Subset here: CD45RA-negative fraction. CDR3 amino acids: CASLEAGNEKLFF. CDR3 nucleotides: TGTGCCAGCCTCGAGGCGGGGAATGAAAAACTGTTTTTT.